This T cell receptor (beta chain) came from a study of T cells expressing NK-cell markers. As for the study in general: All TCR beta repertoires analysed originated from sorted CD3+CD56+NKG2C+, CD3+CD56+NKG2C- and CD3+CD56-NKG2C+ T cells.

The germline gives CDR1 MGHRA, CDR2 YSYEKL. CDR3 length: 13 amino acids. Following a re-call of the 5' RACE reads, TCRdb has one entry per CDR3 protein and lacks DNA. The sample has a few hundred thousand distinct CDR3 sequences. Sequencing was carried out using blood T cells: a sorted CD56 or NKG2C T cell subset, CD4+ or CD8+ T cells, or bulk PBMC T cells (not recorded which). The rearrangement uses TRBV4-1 and TRBJ2-7. The sequence derives from a woman aged 45-65 years in good health. The CDR3 protein is CASSPRGSYEQYF.